A selection of T cell receptor beta chains follows, all from one sample in a study of blood T cell repertoires in COVID-19. This table comes from immunoSEQ multiplex PCR, and its TCRdb copy is limited to in-frame clones, with some not included. The sample contains a few hundred thousand clones, 65% to 85% of which appear only once. Sequenced material: peripheral blood. Receptors originate from a man aged 45 to 65 with active or convalescent COVID-19. Both conserved end residues are part of each CDR3. The D gene is left open where the match is weak. Some rows mark clone size as missing; the rest say once, few, many or name a class of expanded clone.

D | J | size | V | CDR3 | DNA
NA | TRBJ2-5 | NA | TRBV30 | CAWAKGGEETQYF | TGTGCCTGGGCGAAGGGCGGGGAAGAGACCCAGTACTTC
NA | TRBJ1-5 | NA | TRBV28 | CASSHLQGSNQPQHF | TGTGCCAGCAGCCATCTACAGGGTAGCAATCAGCCCCAGCATTTT
NA | TRBJ2-2 | NA | TRBV18 | CASSPPGTLNTGELFF | TGTGCCAGCTCACCACCCGGGACACTTAACACCGGGGAGCTGTTTTTT
NA | TRBJ2-7 | NA | TRBV21-1 | CASTHSQTALWGEYEQYF | TGTGCCAGCACCCATAGCCAGACAGCCTTGTGGGGGGAGTACGAGCAGTACTTC
TRBD2 | TRBJ2-7 | NA | TRBV5-6 | CASSRGGRAGYEQYF | TGTGCCAGCAGCCGAGGAGGGAGGGCCGGGTACGAGCAGTACTTC
NA | TRBJ2-1 | NA | TRBV21-1 | CASSKGPQKRESYNEQFF | TGTGCCAGCAGCAAAGGGCCCCAAAAGCGGGAGAGCTACAATGAGCAGTTCTTC
NA | TRBJ1-3 | NA | TRBV28 | CASSRGGHVSGNTIYF | TGTGCCAGCAGTCGGGGGGGCCATGTCTCTGGAAACACCATATATTTT
TRBD1 | TRBJ2-5 | NA | TRBV14 | CASSHSLGTAVQETQYF | TGTGCCAGCAGCCACAGTTTAGGGACAGCAGTCCAAGAGACCCAGTACTTC
TRBD2 | TRBJ2-1 | NA | TRBV14 | CASSPLSGSTEQFF | TGTGCCAGCAGCCCCCTTAGCGGGAGTACTGAGCAGTTCTTC
NA | TRBJ2-2 | NA | TRBV24-1 | CATSDSGRGSTGELFF | TGTGCCACCAGTGATTCAGGTCGGGGGAGCACCGGGGAGCTGTTTTTT
NA | TRBJ1-4 | NA | TRBV6-1 | CASSDQTTNEKLFF | TGTGCCAGCAGTGATCAGACAACTAATGAAAAACTGTTTTTT
NA | TRBJ1-4 | NA | TRBV6-2/TRBV6-3 | CASSRNPFGRNEKLFF | TGTGCCAGCAGTCGTAATCCGTTCGGTCGCAATGAAAAACTGTTTTTT
TRBD2 | TRBJ2-2 | NA | TRBV19 | CASSLLAGNTGELFF | TGTGCCAGTAGTTTACTAGCGGGGAACACCGGGGAGCTGTTTTTT
NA | TRBJ2-2 | NA | TRBV2 | CASKEEMAGELFF | TGTGCCAGCAAGGAGGAAATGGCCGGGGAGCTGTTTTTT
TRBD1 | TRBJ1-3 | NA | TRBV13 | CASSPGQGVSSGNTIYF | TGTGCCAGCAGCCCCGGACAGGGTGTAAGCTCTGGAAACACCATATATTTT
TRBD2 | TRBJ2-7 | few | TRBV4-1 | CASSSLAGGPDEQYF | TGCGCCAGCAGCAGCCTAGCGGGAGGGCCTGACGAGCAGTACTTC
NA | TRBJ1-3 | NA | TRBV10-3 | CAISERVDTIYF | TGTGCCATCAGTGAGCGGGTAGACACCATATATTTT
NA | TRBJ2-5 | NA | TRBV5-4 | CASSRRQETQYF | TGTGCCAGCAGCCGTAGACAAGAGACCCAGTACTTC
TRBD1 | TRBJ2-5 | NA | TRBV7-6 | CASSPPPGTGEETQYF | TGTGCCAGCAGCCCACCCCCTGGGACAGGGGAAGAGACCCAGTACTTC
NA | TRBJ1-5 | NA | TRBV7-9 | CASSLGDTSSGPQHF | TGTGCCAGCAGCTTAGGGGACACCTCGAGTGGGCCCCAGCATTTT
TRBD2 | TRBJ2-7 | NA | TRBV18 | CASSPPSTSGKVWEQYF | TGTGCCAGCTCACCTCCCAGTACTAGCGGGAAGGTGTGGGAGCAGTACTTC
NA | TRBJ2-2 | NA | TRBV30 | CAWQRGYTGELFF | TGTGCCTGGCAAAGGGGGTACACCGGGGAGCTGTTTTTT
TRBD2 | TRBJ2-5 | NA | TRBV6-5 | CASSPGGSRQETQYF | TGTGCCAGCAGCCCCGGGGGGTCCAGGCAAGAGACCCAGTACTTC
TRBD2 | TRBJ2-2 | NA | TRBV10-3 | CAISSGANTGELFF | TGTGCCATCTCGAGCGGGGCGAACACCGGGGAGCTGTTTTTT
NA | TRBJ2-5 | NA | TRBV6-2/TRBV6-3 | CASSYGAGLETQYF | TGTGCCAGCAGTTACGGAGCGGGCCTAGAGACCCAGTACTTC
NA | TRBJ2-5 | NA | TRBV3-1/TRBV3-2 | CASSQDLGAGRAPETQYF | TGTGCCAGCAGCCAAGATCTCGGAGCGGGCCGGGCACCAGAGACCCAGTACTTC
NA | TRBJ1-2 | NA | TRBV9 | CASSVEGGDYGYTF | TGTGCCAGCAGCGTAGAAGGCGGTGACTATGGCTACACCTTC
TRBD2 | TRBJ2-7 | NA | TRBV29-1 | CSVEVGRATYEQYF | TGCAGCGTTGAAGTCGGGAGGGCAACCTACGAGCAGTACTTC
TRBD1 | TRBJ1-6 | NA | TRBV7-9 | CASSPDRAGGWSLHF | TGTGCCAGCAGCCCGGACAGGGCCGGGGGATGGTCCCTCCACTTT
TRBD1 | TRBJ2-7 | NA | TRBV27 | CASSPTYGTARYEQYF | TGTGCCAGCAGTCCAACCTACGGGACAGCTCGATACGAGCAGTACTTC
TRBD2 | TRBJ2-3 | NA | TRBV3-1/TRBV3-2 | CASSQGGGADTQYF | TGTGCCAGCAGCCAAGGTGGGGGGGCAGATACGCAGTATTTT
TRBD1 | TRBJ1-5 | once | TRBV6-6 | CASLDLGTGLDQPQHF | TGTGCCAGCCTCGATCTCGGGACAGGGTTAGATCAGCCCCAGCATTTT
NA | TRBJ2-7 | once | TRBV19 | CASSTDRNPPYEQYF | TGTGCCAGTAGTACTGACAGGAACCCGCCCTACGAGCAGTACTTC
NA | TRBJ1-2 | NA | TRBV7-2 | CASSTWGQGPGYGYTF | TGTGCCAGCAGCACCTGGGGGCAGGGGCCTGGCTATGGCTACACCTTC
TRBD1 | TRBJ1-1 | few | TRBV6-8 | CASSYPKFSGQGWRAFF | TGTGCCAGCAGTTACCCGAAGTTCTCAGGACAGGGGTGGAGGGCTTTCTTT
NA | TRBJ2-1 | NA | TRBV24-1 | CATSESGTHIAYNEQFF | TGTGCCACCAGTGAGTCCGGGACACACATCGCCTACAATGAGCAGTTCTTC
TRBD2 | TRBJ2-3 | NA | TRBV10-3 | CAISESSGGFTDTQYF | TGTGCCATCAGTGAGTCAAGCGGGGGATTCACAGATACGCAGTATTTT
NA | TRBJ2-7 | NA | TRBV12-3/TRBV12-4 | CASSLAVSYEQYF | TGTGCCAGCAGTTTAGCAGTTAGCTACGAGCAGTACTTC
TRBD1 | TRBJ1-2 | NA | TRBV9 | CASSSDRLKGYTF | TGTGCCAGCAGCTCGGACAGGTTGAAGGGCTACACCTTC
TRBD1 | TRBJ1-4 | NA | TRBV11-2 | CASSTRGQGAHEKLFF | TGTGCCAGCAGCACGCGGGGACAGGGGGCCCACGAAAAACTGTTTTTT
TRBD1 | TRBJ2-5 | NA | TRBV18 | CASSHTTGGHQETQYF | TGTGCCAGCTCGCACACGACAGGGGGCCACCAAGAGACCCAGTACTTC
NA | TRBJ1-6 | NA | TRBV25-1 | CASSERDWNSPLHF | TGTGCCAGCAGTGAGAGGGACTGGAATTCACCCCTCCACTTT
NA | TRBJ1-1 | NA | TRBV6-2/TRBV6-3 | CASSYVPGQINTEAFF | TGTGCCAGCAGTTACGTCCCCGGACAGATTAACACTGAAGCTTTCTTT
NA | TRBJ2-7 | NA | TRBV6-2/TRBV6-3 | CASSYSMRGQFYEQYF | TGTGCCAGCAGTTACTCGATGCGGGGGCAGTTTTACGAGCAGTACTTC
NA | TRBJ2-7 | NA | TRBV10-3 | CAISVEGPRSYEQYF | TGTGCCATCAGTGTTGAGGGCCCTCGATCCTACGAGCAGTACTTC
NA | TRBJ1-1 | NA | TRBV7-8 | CASSLGGQGGTEAFF | TGTGCCAGCAGCTTAGGGGGGCAAGGGGGCACTGAAGCTTTCTTT
TRBD1 | TRBJ2-2 | NA | TRBV5-4 | CASSFPGQGAGELFF | TGTGCCAGCAGCTTTCCGGGACAGGGGGCCGGGGAGCTGTTTTTT
TRBD2 | TRBJ2-5 | NA | TRBV19 | CASSLGLAGQTLQETQYF | TGTGCCAGTAGCTTGGGACTAGCGGGACAAACCCTACAAGAGACCCAGTACTTC
TRBD1 | TRBJ2-7 | NA | TRBV18 | CASSLSATGSSYEQYF | TGTGCCAGCTCACTCTCCGCGACAGGGAGCTCCTACGAGCAGTACTTC
TRBD2 | TRBJ2-3 | NA | TRBV7-8 | CASSLNKRGRSSTDTQYF | TGTGCCAGCAGCTTAAATAAGCGGGGGCGTTCTAGCACAGATACGCAGTATTTT
TRBD1 | TRBJ1-1 | NA | TRBV27 | CASSSTGGTEAFF | TGTGCCAGCAGTTCCACAGGGGGCACTGAAGCTTTCTTT